Following are 14 T cell receptor beta chains from one sample sequenced in a study of blood T cell repertoires in COVID-19. Clones were read by immunoSEQ multiplex PCR, and TCRdb kept only the in-frame ones, dropping some. The profile shows tens of thousands of clones, 83% of them singletons. The sequenced sample consisted of peripheral blood. The source of these receptors is a human donor in a cohort sampled during active COVID-19.

The CDR3, as DNA: TGTGCCAGCAGCTTACAGGGGGATGACACCGGGGAGCTGTTTTTT. Its protein is CASSLQGDDTGELFF. This chain uses TRBV7-2 with TRBJ2-2, with TRBD1 identical over 7 bases. CDR1 and CDR2 (germline): SGHTA, FQGNSA. The CDR3 runs to 15 residues. V lost 2 bases, J lost 3 bases, and 3 bases stayed unmatched.

This clone is a singleton in its sample. This chain links TRBV3-1 (or the pseudogene TRBV3-2) with TRBJ1-1, with D possibly matching TRBD1 (5 bases). CDR1 is LGHDT and CDR2 is YNNKEL in the germline V gene (reference sequence). The CDR3 runs to 13 residues. V lost 7 bases and J 5 bases, leaving 14 bases between the germline ends. DNA of the CDR3: TGTGCCAGCACCCTCAGGGTACGAACTGAAGCTTTCTTT. Its protein is CASTLRVRTEAFF.

This rearrangement joins TRBV5-1 to TRBJ2-1, with TRBD2 identical over 9 bases. V trimming: 3 bases; J trimming: 8 bases; junction bases outside the gene matches: 6. Germline CDR1 reads SGHRS; CDR2 reads YFSETQ. The CDR3 covers 14 residues. The CDR3 region has the DNA TGCGCCAGCAGCTGGCGGGGGGGCCACGATGAGCAGTTCTTC. It is translated as CASSWRGGHDEQFF.

This chain connects TRBV25-1 to TRBJ2-7; the match to TRBD1 covers 10 bases. The length of the CDR3 is 16 residues. The V segment lost 2 bases and the J segment 2 bases; nucleotides outside the gene matches: 6. In germline, CDR1 is MGHDK, CDR2 SYGVNS. The CDR3 coding sequence is TGTGCCAGCAGTGAACCTCGGGACAGGGGCGCCTACGAGCAGTACTTC. This codes for CASSEPRDRGAYEQYF.

V usage is TRBV19 and J usage is TRBJ1-1; possibly TRBD1 for D (5 bases). The CDR3 has 13 residues. Germline values: CDR1 LNHDA, CDR2 SQIVND (reference sequence). The germline V and J ends were trimmed by 4 bases and 4 bases, with 10 bases remaining between them. The CDR3 nucleotides read TGTGCCAGTAGTAACCAGGGAGGCACTGAAGCTTTCTTT. It encodes CASSNQGGTEAFF.

The chain has TRBV19 and TRBJ2-6, with D possibly TRBD2 on 6 matching bases. This CDR3 is 16 amino acids long. CDR1 is LNHDA and CDR2 is SQIVND in the germline V gene (reference sequence). The germline V and J ends were trimmed by 3 bases and 0 bases, with 9 bases remaining between them. In DNA, the CDR3 is TGTGCCAGTAGTATGCCCGGGAGCTCTGGGGCCAACGTCCTGACTTTC. Its protein is CASSMPGSSGANVLTF.

The V and J genes are TRBV6-6 and TRBJ2-1, with 7 bases identical to TRBD1. The CDR3 contains 15 residues. After removal of 5 bases from V and 4 bases from J, the junction contained 8 bases not matched to a gene. Germline loops: CDR1 MNHNY, CDR2 SVGAGI (reference sequence). CDR3 nucleotide sequence: TGTGCCAGCAGTCCCACAGGGGTTCCTTACAATGAGCAGTTCTTC. Translating it yields CASSPTGVPYNEQFF.

The V and J genes are TRBV5-5 and TRBJ1-5, with D possibly matching TRBD1 (5 bases). The CDR3 spans 16 residues. Trimming took 3 bases from V and 3 from J, leaving 16 bases between them. Per germline, CDR1 SGHKS and CDR2 YYEKEE (reference sequence). Written as DNA, the CDR3 is TGTGCCAGCAGCTGGGGCGCGGGGGGAGTCAATCAGCCCCAGCATTTT. Protein product: CASSWGAGGVNQPQHF.

J is TRBJ1-1 and V is TRBV5-5; TRBD1 might be the D (5 bases). CDR1 and CDR2 (germline): SGHKS, YYEKEE (reference sequence). This CDR3 has 14 amino acids. Trimming left V 0 bases short and J 5 bases short, with 11 bases between. CDR3 in DNA: TGTGCCAGCAGCTTGGCCGATGGGGGGACTGAAGCTTTCTTT. Its translation: CASSLADGGTEAFF.

This chain connects TRBV19 to TRBJ2-7; D is uncertain. CDR1 is LNHDA and CDR2 is SQIVND in the germline V gene (reference sequence). Between the trimmed V and J ends, which lost 6 bases and 7 bases, there was a span of 13 bases. The CDR3 covers 12 residues. The CDR3, as DNA: TGTGCCAGTAGCCACCGCCCCGAGGAGCAGTACTTC. This sequence encodes CASSHRPEEQYF.

This clone was counted only a few times. The CDR3 loop reads CASRTGQEAYEQYF. DNA of the CDR3: TGTGCCAGCAGGACCGGACAGGAAGCCTACGAGCAGTACTTC. The chain employs TRBV28 and TRBJ2-7; TRBD1 matches 7 bases. After removal of 6 bases from V and 2 bases from J, the junction contained 7 bases not matched to a gene. The CDR3 loop spans 14 amino acids. CDR1 and CDR2 (germline): MDHEN, SYDVKM.

The chain has TRBV11-2 and TRBJ2-7, with TRBD1 matching over 8 bases. Germline V gene sequence: CDR1 SGHAT, CDR2 FQNNGV. J gave up 5 bases and V 0 bases, and 3 bases lay outside the gene matches. This CDR3 spans 14 amino acids. The CDR3 is CASSLEAGGHEQYF. The DNA of the CDR3 is TGTGCCAGCAGCTTAGAGGCAGGGGGCCACGAGCAGTACTTC.

The V and J genes are TRBV28 and TRBJ2-3, with 7 bases aligning to TRBD2. With V trimmed by 6 bases and J by 0 bases, 9 bases remained unmatched. Germline loops: CDR1 MDHEN, CDR2 SYDVKM. CDR3 length equals 16 residues. CDR3 coding DNA: TGTGCCAGCAGCAACCCCTGGGGAGGGAGCACAGATACGCAGTATTTT. It is translated as CASSNPWGGSTDTQYF.

The genes are TRBV5-6 and TRBJ2-4, with D tentatively TRBD2 (5 bases). The V gene lost 4 bases and the J gene lost 10 bases, with 24 bases spanning the gap. CDR1 is SGHDT and CDR2 is YYEEEE in the germline V gene. This CDR3 has 16 residues. Written as DNA, the CDR3 is TGTGCCAGCAGCCAGGAGGCGAAACTGCCCGGTTCGATTCAGTACTTC. Translation: CASSQEAKLPGSIQYF.